This entry features one T cell receptor beta chain sequence. As yet, its antigen is unknown. Among all donors, each was a healthy Caucasian. One entry per CDR3 protein results from TCRdb running MiXCR on the 5' RACE reads. The sample comprises some 900,000 distinct CDR3 sequences, more than 9% of which are singletons, and 1.5% to 2% rests with the top ten. This sample is drawn from a study of identical twins. Broader study findings: Where beta out-of-frame sequences were concerned, excess twin sharing was weaker. Its conclusions, products of cross-sectional statistical analysis, did not come from following the same donors.

The CDR3 sequence is 15 residues long. Between the trimmed V and J ends, which lost 3 bases and 5 bases, there was a span of 16 bases. Per the germline V gene, CDR1 is MGHDK and CDR2 is SYGVNS. The sample also formed part of further work on yellow fever vaccine responses in identical twins.

The receptor's source is a woman younger than 30 in good health. The sample consisted of PBMCs. The chain joins TRBV25-1 to TRBJ2-5; the D gene is possibly TRBD1 (6 bases). The CDR3 DNA reads as TGTGCCAGCAGTGATGCCCTGGCAGGGGAGGAGACCCAGTACTTC. Translation gives CASSDALAGEETQYF.